These T cell receptor beta chains were read from a single sample in a study of control samples from healthy donors and cancer patients. Method: immunoSEQ multiplex PCR; TCRdb's copy keeps in-frame clones and lacks some. Here the sample spans about 190,000 clones, about 93% being singletons. Sequencing used blood. The receptors shown here come from a man aged 18 to 30 in good health. The CDR3 runs from the conserved cysteine through the conserved F or W. Each record gives: D gene, J gene, V gene, clone size, CDR3 DNA, CDR3 protein. D genes are given only for firm matches. Expanded clones get a size class; other rows say once, few or many, or leave the size out.

- | TRBJ2-6 | TRBV7-3 | - | TGTGCCAGCAGCCAGTCTCCCAACGTCCTGACTTTC | CASSQSPNVLTF
- | TRBJ1-5 | TRBV2 | few | TGTGCCAGCAGTGATGTAGGCAATCAGCCCCAGCATTTT | CASSDVGNQPQHF
- | TRBJ1-1 | TRBV7-9 | - | TGTGCCAGCAGCCGACAGATGAACACTGAAGCTTTCTTT | CASSRQMNTEAFF
- | TRBJ1-2 | TRBV6-4 | - | TGTGCCAGCAGCCCTTTGGCAGGGAACAACTATGGCTACACCTTC | CASSPLAGNNYGYTF
TRBD2 | TRBJ2-7 | TRBV5-1 | - | TGCGCCAGCAACTCCGGGACTACTTTTTACGAGCAGTACTTC | CASNSGTTFYEQYF
- | TRBJ2-7 | TRBV4-1 | - | TGCGCCAGCAGCCAAGGGGCCCAAGGCTCCTACGAGCAGTACTTC | CASSQGAQGSYEQYF
- | TRBJ1-6 | TRBV6-5 | - | TGTGCCAGCAGACCCCCCGACAGGACTAATTCACCCCTCCACTTT | CASRPPDRTNSPLHF
- | TRBJ1-1 | TRBV28 | - | TGTGCCAGCAGTCCCGGGGGACTGAACACTGAAGCTTTCTTT | CASSPGGLNTEAFF
- | TRBJ1-1 | TRBV21-1 | - | TGTGCCAGCAGCAAAAAAAATGGAAGTAGCACTGAAGCTTTCTTT | CASSKKNGSSTEAFF
TRBD2 | TRBJ2-1 | TRBV30 | once | TGTGCCTGGAAAACGCGGGGGGGAATGGACTACAATGAGCAGTTCTTC | CAWKTRGGMDYNEQFF
- | TRBJ1-2 | TRBV5-1 | - | TGCGCCAGCAGCTTGGACGGGGAGGGTGGCTACACCTTC | CASSLDGEGGYTF
- | TRBJ2-1 | TRBV24-1 | - | TGTGCCACCAGTGATTCCCATGAGCAGTTCTTC | CATSDSHEQFF
TRBD1 | TRBJ2-5 | TRBV2 | - | TGTGCCAGCAGTGAAGCGCCGGACAGGCAAGAGACCCAGTACTTC | CASSEAPDRQETQYF
TRBD2 | TRBJ2-3 | TRBV7-2 | - | TGTGCCAGCAGCTTAGGGGCGGGGGGAATTACAGATACGCAGTATTTT | CASSLGAGGITDTQYF
TRBD1 | TRBJ1-6 | TRBV6-2/TRBV6-3 | - | TGTGCCAGCAGTTACCCTCGGACAGGGGGAAGTAATTCACCCCTCCACTTT | CASSYPRTGGSNSPLHF
TRBD1 | TRBJ2-7 | TRBV5-1 | - | TGCGCCAGCAGCATGGGGTTCGACGTTAGACAGGGTGCCTACGAGCAGTACTTC | CASSMGFDVRQGAYEQYF
TRBD1 | TRBJ1-4 | TRBV12-5 | - | TGTGCTAGTGGTAATGACCGGAAAAAACAGGGGGCTGGAGAAAAACTGTTTTTT | CASGNDRKKQGAGEKLFF
- | TRBJ2-1 | TRBV20-1 | - | TGCAGTGCTATATCCGGGAATGAGCAGTTCTTC | CSAISGNEQFF
TRBD1 | TRBJ2-3 | TRBV12-5 | few | TGTGCTAGTGGTTTGGGAGGGACAGTGTACACAGATACGCAGTATTTT | CASGLGGTVYTDTQYF
- | TRBJ2-3 | TRBV28 | - | TGTGCCAGCAGTACTCCAGATACGCAGTATTTT | CASSTPDTQYF
- | TRBJ2-7 | TRBV7-2 | - | TGTGCCAGCAGCTTAGAGGGGGAGGGCTACGAGCAGTACTTC | CASSLEGEGYEQYF
TRBD1 | TRBJ2-7 | TRBV18 | - | TGTGCCAGCTCCGGGACAGGGATCGACGAGCAGTACTTC | CASSGTGIDEQYF
- | TRBJ1-4 | TRBV5-1 | - | TGCGCCAGCAGCTTTTCAATCGCGGGGAGTGGTAATGAAAAACTGTTTTTT | CASSFSIAGSGNEKLFF
- | TRBJ1-6 | TRBV4-1 | - | TGCGCCAGCAGCCAAGTTAGGTTGGGTACTTATAATTCACCCCTCCACTTT | CASSQVRLGTYNSPLHF
TRBD1 | TRBJ1-1 | TRBV5-6 | - | TGTGCCAGCAGCTTTCCGGGACAGGCAAACACTGAAGCTTTCTTT | CASSFPGQANTEAFF
- | TRBJ2-3 | TRBV2 | - | TGTGCCAGCAGCCTCGCTGGGACGGCCATTTCAGATACGCAGTATTTT | CASSLAGTAISDTQYF
- | TRBJ2-2 | TRBV14 | once | TGTGCCAGCAGCCAACTCGTAGCGAACACCGGGGAGCTGTTTTTT | CASSQLVANTGELFF
- | TRBJ1-6 | TRBV7-2 | - | TGTGTCAGCAGCGAGCGGGGGGACAATTCACCCCTCCACTTT | CVSSERGDNSPLHF
TRBD2 | TRBJ2-5 | TRBV9 | - | TGTGCCAGCAGCGTAGGGCGGGTCGCGGGGGGGCAAGAGACCCAGTACTTC | CASSVGRVAGGQETQYF
TRBD1 | TRBJ1-2 | TRBV3-1/TRBV3-2 | - | TGTGCCAGCAGCCAAAGTGGTGGGACAGGGTTTAATGGCTACACCTTC | CASSQSGGTGFNGYTF
TRBD1 | TRBJ1-5 | TRBV2 | - | TGTGCCAGCAGGTCGGACAGGGGGCCCACCTTGGCCCAGCATTTT | CASRSDRGPTLAQHF
TRBD1 | TRBJ2-2 | TRBV9 | once | TGTGCCAGCAACCCGGGACAGGGGAACACCGGGGAGCTGTTTTTT | CASNPGQGNTGELFF
TRBD2 | TRBJ2-1 | TRBV6-5 | - | TGTGCCAGCAGGGGGGGGGAGAGCTCCTACAATGAGCAGTTCTTC | CASRGGESSYNEQFF
- | TRBJ1-4 | TRBV29-1 | few | TGCAGCGTTGAAGATCTAACGGGGGACCTCAATGAAAAACTGTTTTTT | CSVEDLTGDLNEKLFF
TRBD2 | TRBJ2-2 | TRBV7-8 | - | TGTGCCAGCAGCTTGAGGCGGGGGGGAGACACCGGGGAGCTGTTTTTT | CASSLRRGGDTGELFF
- | TRBJ2-1 | TRBV12-5 | - | TGTGCTAGTGGTTGGGGGACCACATCGAGTAATGAGCAGTTCTTC | CASGWGTTSSNEQFF
TRBD1 | TRBJ2-3 | TRBV7-9 | - | TGTGCCAGCAGCTGGAAGACAGGGGAGACAGATACGCAGTATTTT | CASSWKTGETDTQYF
- | TRBJ1-4 | TRBV28 | - | TGTGCCAGCAGTCCCCCGAGATGGTCGAATGAAAAACTGTTTTTT | CASSPPRWSNEKLFF
- | TRBJ2-7 | TRBV12-3/TRBV12-4 | - | TGTGCCAGTAAAGGGGGGGTCTACTACGAGCAGTACTTC | CASKGGVYYEQYF
- | TRBJ1-4 | TRBV12-3/TRBV12-4 | once | TGTGCCAGCAGCTCCGGGGGTGAAAAACTGTTTTTT | CASSSGGEKLFF
- | TRBJ1-1 | TRBV30 | - | TGTGCCTGGAGTGCGGGCAGGACCACTGAAGCTTTCTTT | CAWSAGRTTEAFF
- | TRBJ1-5 | TRBV15 | - | TGTGCCACCAGCAGGGGGTATCAGCCCCAGCATTTT | CATSRGYQPQHF